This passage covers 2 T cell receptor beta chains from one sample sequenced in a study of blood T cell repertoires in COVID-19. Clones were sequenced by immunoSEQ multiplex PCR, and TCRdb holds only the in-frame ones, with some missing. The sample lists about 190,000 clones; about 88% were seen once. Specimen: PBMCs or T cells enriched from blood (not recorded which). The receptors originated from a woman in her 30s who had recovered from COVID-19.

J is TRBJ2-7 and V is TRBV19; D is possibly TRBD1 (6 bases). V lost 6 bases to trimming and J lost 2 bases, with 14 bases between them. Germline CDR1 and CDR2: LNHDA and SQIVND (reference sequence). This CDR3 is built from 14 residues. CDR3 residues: CASSLQGLPYEQYF. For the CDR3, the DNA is TGTGCCAGTAGCCTACAGGGTCTCCCCTACGAGCAGTACTTC.

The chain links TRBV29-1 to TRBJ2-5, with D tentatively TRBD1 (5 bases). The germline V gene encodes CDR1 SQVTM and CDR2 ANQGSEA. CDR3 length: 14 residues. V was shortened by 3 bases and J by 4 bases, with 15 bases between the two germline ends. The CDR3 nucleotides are TGCAGCGTTGACCTTCAGCAGGGAAGAGAGACCCAGTACTTC. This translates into CSVDLQQGRETQYF.